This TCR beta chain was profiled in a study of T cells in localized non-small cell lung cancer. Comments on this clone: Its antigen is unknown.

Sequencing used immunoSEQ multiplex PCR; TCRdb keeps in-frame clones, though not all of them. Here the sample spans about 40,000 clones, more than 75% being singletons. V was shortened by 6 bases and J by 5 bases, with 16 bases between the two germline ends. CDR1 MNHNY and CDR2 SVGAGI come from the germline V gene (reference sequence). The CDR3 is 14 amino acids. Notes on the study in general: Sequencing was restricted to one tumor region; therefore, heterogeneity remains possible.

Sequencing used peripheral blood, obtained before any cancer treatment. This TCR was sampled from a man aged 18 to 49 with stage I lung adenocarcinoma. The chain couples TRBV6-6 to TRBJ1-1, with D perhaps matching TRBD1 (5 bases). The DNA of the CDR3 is TGTGCCAGCAGCGGTGGGACGCCCGGGACTGAAGCTTTCTTT. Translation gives CASSGGTPGTEAFF.